This T cell receptor (beta chain) was documented in a study of T cell responses to AZD1222 COVID-19 vaccine. Sequencing was performed with immunoSEQ multiplex PCR; in TCRdb, only in-frame clones are kept and a portion is missing. The top ten clones hold roughly 6% of a sample with more than 150,000 clones, 85% to 90% of them seen once. CDR3 length: 11 residues. From germline, CDR1 is SEHNR and CDR2 FQNEAQ (reference sequence). Trimming took off 5 bases at V and 10 bases at J, with 9 bases between the two ends. This receptor was obtained from an adult in good health. Here the sequenced sample was peripheral blood, taken on day 0 of AZD1222 vaccination. This sequence joins TRBV7-9 and TRBJ2-1; unclear D gene. DNA for the CDR3: TGTGCCAGCAGCGTAGGTGGCGAGCAGTTCTTC. This codes for CASSVGGEQFF.